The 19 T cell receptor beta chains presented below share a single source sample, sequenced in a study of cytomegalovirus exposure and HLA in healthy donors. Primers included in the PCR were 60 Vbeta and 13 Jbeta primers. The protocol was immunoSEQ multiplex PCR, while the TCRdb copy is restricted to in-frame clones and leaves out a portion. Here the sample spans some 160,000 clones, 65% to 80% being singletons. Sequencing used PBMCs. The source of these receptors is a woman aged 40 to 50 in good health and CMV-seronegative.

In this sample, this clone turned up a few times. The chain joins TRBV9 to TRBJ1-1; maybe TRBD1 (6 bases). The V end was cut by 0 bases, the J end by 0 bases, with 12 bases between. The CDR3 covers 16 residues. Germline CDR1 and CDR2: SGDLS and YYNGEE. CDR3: CASSVGVRGLNTEAFF. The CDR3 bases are TGTGCCAGCAGCGTAGGGGTCAGGGGCCTGAACACTGAAGCTTTCTTT.

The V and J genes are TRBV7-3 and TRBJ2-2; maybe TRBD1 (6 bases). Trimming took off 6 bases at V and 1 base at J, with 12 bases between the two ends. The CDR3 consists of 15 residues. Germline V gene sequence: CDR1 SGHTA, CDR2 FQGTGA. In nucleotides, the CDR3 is TGTGCCAGCAGGGGGGCAGGTGGGAACACCGGGGAGCTGTTTTTT. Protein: CASRGAGGNTGELFF.

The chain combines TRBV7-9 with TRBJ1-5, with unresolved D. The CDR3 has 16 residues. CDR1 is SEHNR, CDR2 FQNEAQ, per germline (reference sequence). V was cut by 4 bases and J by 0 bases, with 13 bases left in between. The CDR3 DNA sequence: TGTGCCAGCAGCTCCGCCGCTTCCTATAGCAATCAGCCCCAGCATTTT. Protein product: CASSSAASYSNQPQHF.

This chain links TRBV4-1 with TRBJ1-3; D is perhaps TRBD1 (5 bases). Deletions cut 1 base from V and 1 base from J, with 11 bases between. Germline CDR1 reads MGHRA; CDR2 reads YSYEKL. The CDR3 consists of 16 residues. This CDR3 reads CASSQGVGGSGNTIYF. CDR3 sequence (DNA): TGCGCCAGCAGCCAAGGGGTGGGGGGATCTGGAAACACCATATATTTT.

CDR3 coding DNA: TGTGCCAGCAGTGCCTCGCGGGCCTACAATGAGCAGTTCTTC. Translating gives CASSASRAYNEQFF. The chain couples TRBV2 to TRBJ2-1, with a tentative D call TRBD2 (5 bases). Trimming took 4 bases from V and 2 from J, leaving 9 bases between them. The CDR3 consists of 14 residues. CDR1 is SNHLY and CDR2 is FYNNEI in the germline V gene.

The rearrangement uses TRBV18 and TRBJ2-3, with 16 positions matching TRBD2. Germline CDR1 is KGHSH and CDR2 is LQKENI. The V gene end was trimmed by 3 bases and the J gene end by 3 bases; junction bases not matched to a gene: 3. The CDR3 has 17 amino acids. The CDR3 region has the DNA TGTGCCAGCTCACCCCCGGGACTAGCGGGGGGGACAGATACGCAGTATTTT. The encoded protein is CASSPPGLAGGTDTQYF. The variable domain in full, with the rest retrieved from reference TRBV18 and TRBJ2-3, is NAGVMQNPRHLVRRRGQEARLRCSPMKGHSHVYWYRQLPEEGLKFMVYLQKENIIDESGMPKERFSAEFPKEGPSILRIQQVVRGDSAAYFCASSPPGLAGGTDTQYFGPGTRLTVL.

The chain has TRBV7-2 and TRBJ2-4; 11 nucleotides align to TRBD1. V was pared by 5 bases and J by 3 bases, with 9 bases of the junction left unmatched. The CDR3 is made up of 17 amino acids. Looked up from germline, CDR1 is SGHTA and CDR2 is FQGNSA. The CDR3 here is CASSQSSGTGGKNIQYF. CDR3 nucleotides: TGTGCCAGCAGCCAGTCCTCCGGGACAGGGGGCAAAAACATTCAGTACTTC.

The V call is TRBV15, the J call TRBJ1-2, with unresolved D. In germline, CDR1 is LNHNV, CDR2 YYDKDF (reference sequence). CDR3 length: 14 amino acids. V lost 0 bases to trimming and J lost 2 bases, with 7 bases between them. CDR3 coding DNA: TGTGCCACCAGCAGAGATGCCAGAAACTATGGCTACACCTTC. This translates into CATSRDARNYGYTF. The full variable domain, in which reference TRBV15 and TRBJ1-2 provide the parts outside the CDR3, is DAMVIQNPRYQVTQFGKPVTLSCSQTLNHNVMYWYQQKSSQAPKLLFHYYDKDFNNEADTPDNFQSRRPNTSFCFLDIRSPGLGDTAMYLCATSRDARNYGYTFGSGTRLTVV.

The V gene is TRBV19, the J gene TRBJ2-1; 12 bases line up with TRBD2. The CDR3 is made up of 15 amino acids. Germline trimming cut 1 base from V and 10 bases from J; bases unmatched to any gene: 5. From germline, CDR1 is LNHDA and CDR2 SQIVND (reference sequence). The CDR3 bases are TGTGCCAGTAGTATAGCGACTAGCGGGAGTCGAGAGCAGTTCTTC. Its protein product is CASSIATSGSREQFF.

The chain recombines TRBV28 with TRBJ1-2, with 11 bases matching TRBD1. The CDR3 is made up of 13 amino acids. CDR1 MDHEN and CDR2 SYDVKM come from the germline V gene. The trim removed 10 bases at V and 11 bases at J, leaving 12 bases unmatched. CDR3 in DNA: TGTGCCATCACCCGGGGACAGGGGGTTGGGTACACCTTC. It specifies CAITRGQGVGYTF.

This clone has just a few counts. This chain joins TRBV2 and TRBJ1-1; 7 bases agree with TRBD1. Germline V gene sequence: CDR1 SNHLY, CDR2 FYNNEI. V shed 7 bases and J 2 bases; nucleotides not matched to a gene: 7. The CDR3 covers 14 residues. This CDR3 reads CASTLGTDNTEAFF. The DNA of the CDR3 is TGTGCCAGCACCCTGGGGACAGACAACACTGAAGCTTTCTTT.

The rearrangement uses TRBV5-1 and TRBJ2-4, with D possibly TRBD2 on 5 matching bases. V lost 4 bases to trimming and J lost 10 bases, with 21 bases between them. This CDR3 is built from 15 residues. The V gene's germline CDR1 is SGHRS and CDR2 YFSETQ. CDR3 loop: CASSPQGHPSGIQYF. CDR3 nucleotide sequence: TGCGCCAGCAGCCCGCAAGGCCACCCGTCGGGAATTCAGTACTTC.

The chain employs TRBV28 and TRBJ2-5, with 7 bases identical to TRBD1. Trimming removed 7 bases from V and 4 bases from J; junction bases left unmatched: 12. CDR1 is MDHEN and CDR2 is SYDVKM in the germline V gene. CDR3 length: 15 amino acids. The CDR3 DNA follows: TGTGCCAGCACCACCCTCGGGACAGTCGTAGAGACCCAGTACTTC. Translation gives CASTTLGTVVETQYF. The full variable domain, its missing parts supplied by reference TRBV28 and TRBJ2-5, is DVKVTQSSRYLVKRTGEKVFLECVQDMDHENMFWYRQDPGLGLRLIYFSYDVKMKEKGDIPEGYSVSREKKERFSLILESASTNQTSMYLCASTTLGTVVETQYFGPGTRLLVL.

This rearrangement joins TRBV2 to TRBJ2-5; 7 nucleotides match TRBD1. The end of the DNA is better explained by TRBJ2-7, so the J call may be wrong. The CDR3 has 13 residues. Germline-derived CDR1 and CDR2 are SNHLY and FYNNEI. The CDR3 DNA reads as TGTGCCAGCAGTCGACAGGGCGGGTACGAGCAGTACTTC. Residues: CASSRQGGYEQYF.

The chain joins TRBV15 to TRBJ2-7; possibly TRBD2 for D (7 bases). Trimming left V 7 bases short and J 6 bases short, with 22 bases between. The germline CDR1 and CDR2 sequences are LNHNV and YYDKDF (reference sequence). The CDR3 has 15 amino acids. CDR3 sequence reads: CATTQEGGLLGEQYF. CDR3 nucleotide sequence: TGTGCCACCACTCAGGAGGGGGGGCTCCTCGGCGAGCAGTACTTC.

Written as DNA, the CDR3 is TGTGCCAGCAGCTTCGGGACAGGGGGGGATGGTGAAGCTTTCTTT. This sequence encodes CASSFGTGGDGEAFF. The rearrangement uses TRBV7-2 and TRBJ1-1, with TRBD1 matching over 11 bases. The CDR3 consists of 15 residues. Trimming removed 3 bases from V and 7 bases from J; junction bases left unmatched: 7. Germline V CDR1 and CDR2: SGHTA, FQGNSA.

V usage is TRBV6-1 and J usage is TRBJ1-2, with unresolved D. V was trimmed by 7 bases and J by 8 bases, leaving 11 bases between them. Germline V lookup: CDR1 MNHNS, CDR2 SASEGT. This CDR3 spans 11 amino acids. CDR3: CASKVSLGYTF. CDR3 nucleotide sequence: TGTGCCAGCAAAGTCAGTTTGGGCTACACCTTC.

As DNA, the CDR3 is TGTGCCAGCAGCGGCCCGATGGGGCGGGAAAAACTGTTTTTT. It yields the protein CASSGPMGREKLFF. The V gene is TRBV6-1, the J gene TRBJ1-4, with D tentatively TRBD1 (5 bases). Germline loops: CDR1 MNHNS, CDR2 SASEGT. V was shortened by 6 bases and J by 8 bases, with 16 bases between the two germline ends. The length of the CDR3 is 14 residues.

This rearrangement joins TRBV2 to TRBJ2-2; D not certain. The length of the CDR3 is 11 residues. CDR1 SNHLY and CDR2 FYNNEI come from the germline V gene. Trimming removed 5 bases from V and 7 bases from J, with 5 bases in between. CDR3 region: CASSSIGELFF. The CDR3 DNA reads TGTGCCAGCAGTTCAATCGGGGAGCTGTTTTTT.